This is a list of T cell receptor beta chains from one sample in a study of OX40 agonist ivuxolimab in advanced cancers. Method: immunoSEQ multiplex PCR; TCRdb's copy keeps in-frame clones and lacks some. Here the sample spans around 84,000 clones, 85% to 95% being singletons. The source material was CD4+ or CD8+ T cells sorted from blood, sampled in a trial of the OX40 agonist ivuxolimab. The receptor set was obtained from an adult with an advanced solid tumor such as melanoma, head and neck, liver or kidney cancer. Both conserved end residues are part of each CDR3. The D gene is left open where the match is weak. Not every row has a clone size; where given, it reads once, few, many or a size class.

D: NA; size: once; J: TRBJ2-7; V: TRBV13; CDR3: CASSRLSNEQYF; DNA: TGTGCCAGCAGCCGGTTGTCCAACGAGCAGTACTTC
D: NA; size: NA; J: TRBJ2-5; V: TRBV29-1; CDR3: CSVPGTTQETQYF; DNA: TGCAGCGTTCCCGGGACAACTCAAGAGACCCAGTACTTC
D: TRBD1; size: NA; J: TRBJ2-7; V: TRBV18; CDR3: CASSLDRGDYEQYF; DNA: TGTGCCAGCTCCTTAGACAGGGGCGACTACGAGCAGTACTTC
D: NA; size: NA; J: TRBJ2-1; V: TRBV29-1; CDR3: CSADNEQFF; DNA: TGCAGCGCGGACAATGAGCAGTTCTTC
D: TRBD2; size: NA; J: TRBJ2-1; V: TRBV11-2; CDR3: CASSPRLRVAGKDNEQFF; DNA: TGTGCCAGCAGCCCACGACTGCGGGTAGCGGGGAAGGACAATGAGCAGTTCTTC
D: NA; size: NA; J: TRBJ1-5; V: TRBV5-4; CDR3: CASSLGGSSQPQHF; DNA: TGTGCCAGCAGCTTGGGGGGCAGTAGTCAGCCCCAGCATTTT
D: TRBD2; size: once; J: TRBJ2-6; V: TRBV4-2; CDR3: CASSQDEGDYISGANVLTF; DNA: TGTGCCAGCAGCCAAGATGAAGGGGACTACATCTCTGGGGCCAACGTCCTGACTTTC
D: TRBD2; size: NA; J: TRBJ2-7; V: TRBV7-6; CDR3: CASSLGGGQSEQYF; DNA: TGTGCCAGCAGCTTAGGCGGGGGGCAGAGTGAGCAGTACTTC
D: TRBD2; size: NA; J: TRBJ2-1; V: TRBV27; CDR3: CASRGGLAGGLYNEQFF; DNA: TGTGCCAGCAGAGGGGGACTAGCGGGGGGGCTCTACAATGAGCAGTTCTTC
D: NA; size: NA; J: TRBJ1-5; V: TRBV27; CDR3: CASSLWGGNQPQHF; DNA: TGTGCCAGCAGTTTATGGGGGGGCAATCAGCCCCAGCATTTT
D: NA; size: NA; J: TRBJ2-3; V: TRBV7-2; CDR3: CASSSTTDTQYF; DNA: TGTGCCAGCAGCAGCACCACAGATACGCAGTATTTT
D: TRBD2; size: NA; J: TRBJ2-7; V: TRBV5-3; CDR3: CARSLLALAGPTYEQYF; DNA: TGTGCCAGAAGCCTTCTAGCGCTAGCGGGGCCAACCTACGAGCAGTACTTC
D: TRBD2; size: NA; J: TRBJ2-2; V: TRBV2; CDR3: CAIWEGTGELFF; DNA: TGTGCCATCTGGGAGGGGACCGGGGAGCTGTTTTTT
D: NA; size: NA; J: TRBJ2-1; V: TRBV28; CDR3: CASSLRGLTGNEQFF; DNA: TGTGCCAGCAGTTTAAGGGGTCTTACGGGCAATGAGCAGTTCTTC
D: NA; size: once; J: TRBJ2-7; V: TRBV19; CDR3: CASTVGTGSYEQYF; DNA: TGTGCCAGTACCGTTGGGACGGGCTCCTACGAGCAGTACTTC
D: NA; size: NA; J: TRBJ1-1; V: TRBV5-6; CDR3: CASRSGGGTEAFF; DNA: TGTGCCAGCAGGAGCGGAGGGGGCACTGAAGCTTTCTTT
D: NA; size: NA; J: TRBJ2-7; V: TRBV30; CDR3: CAWSVAGVRVYEQYF; DNA: TGTGCCTGGAGTGTAGCAGGGGTGAGGGTCTACGAGCAGTACTTC
D: NA; size: NA; J: TRBJ2-7; V: TRBV12-5; CDR3: CASGFGIPYEQYF; DNA: TGTGCTAGTGGTTTCGGAATCCCCTACGAGCAGTACTTC
D: NA; size: NA; J: TRBJ2-7; V: TRBV7-9; CDR3: CASQEAPYEQYF; DNA: TGTGCCAGCCAGGAGGCGCCCTACGAGCAGTACTTC
D: TRBD1; size: NA; J: TRBJ2-7; V: TRBV19; CDR3: CASSTDRGFPHYEQYF; DNA: TGTGCCAGTAGTACGGACAGGGGTTTTCCCCACTACGAGCAGTACTTC
D: NA; size: once; J: TRBJ2-7; V: TRBV29-1; CDR3: CSARDVYSYEQYF; DNA: TGCAGCGCCCGGGACGTCTACTCCTACGAGCAGTACTTC
D: NA; size: NA; J: TRBJ2-2; V: TRBV29-1; CDR3: CSVEPANTGELFF; DNA: TGCAGCGTTGAACCGGCGAACACCGGGGAGCTGTTTTTT
D: NA; size: NA; J: TRBJ2-7; V: TRBV5-4; CDR3: CASSLGGDYEQYF; DNA: TGTGCCAGCAGCTTGGGGGGCGACTACGAGCAGTACTTC
D: NA; size: NA; J: TRBJ1-2; V: TRBV7-9; CDR3: CASSDLTDSLNYGYTF; DNA: TGTGCCAGCAGCGATCTGACGGACAGTCTTAACTATGGCTACACCTTC
D: NA; size: NA; J: TRBJ1-4; V: TRBV7-3; CDR3: CASSPSGTMGEKLFF; DNA: TGTGCCAGCAGCCCATCCGGGACCATGGGTGAAAAACTGTTTTTT
D: NA; size: NA; J: TRBJ1-2; V: TRBV27; CDR3: CASSSQELGYGYTF; DNA: TGTGCCAGCAGTTCCCAGGAGCTCGGCTATGGCTACACCTTC
D: NA; size: NA; J: TRBJ2-7; V: TRBV19; CDR3: CASSPGGPSYEQYF; DNA: TGTGCCAGTAGCCCGGGGGGCCCCTCCTACGAGCAGTACTTC
D: NA; size: NA; J: TRBJ2-7; V: TRBV28; CDR3: CASSSEIYEQYF; DNA: TGTGCCAGCAGTTCCGAGATCTACGAGCAGTACTTC
D: NA; size: once; J: TRBJ2-1; V: TRBV11-2; CDR3: CASSPTYFDNEQFF; DNA: TGTGCCAGCAGCCCCACCTACTTCGACAATGAGCAGTTCTTC
D: NA; size: NA; J: TRBJ1-5; V: TRBV7-6; CDR3: CASSRAGSGQPQHF; DNA: TGTGCCAGCAGCCGAGCAGGGAGCGGACAGCCCCAGCATTTT
D: NA; size: once; J: TRBJ2-1; V: TRBV5-1; CDR3: CASSPRAEEYNEQFF; DNA: TGCGCCAGCAGCCCACGGGCAGAAGAATACAATGAGCAGTTCTTC
D: TRBD1; size: NA; J: TRBJ2-3; V: TRBV6-5; CDR3: CASSGGQHSDTQYF; DNA: TGTGCCAGCAGTGGGGGACAGCACTCAGATACGCAGTATTTT
D: TRBD1; size: many; J: TRBJ1-5; V: TRBV5-6; CDR3: CASSSGTVAQPQHF; DNA: TGTGCCAGCAGCTCCGGGACAGTGGCTCAGCCCCAGCATTTT
D: NA; size: NA; J: TRBJ2-2; V: TRBV7-9; CDR3: CASSLALMTGELFF; DNA: TGTGCCAGCAGCTTAGCGCTTATGACCGGGGAGCTGTTTTTT
D: NA; size: NA; J: TRBJ2-7; V: TRBV4-1; CDR3: CASSLSLQGNEQYF; DNA: TGCGCCAGCAGCCTAAGCCTACAGGGTAACGAGCAGTACTTC
D: TRBD2; size: NA; J: TRBJ2-1; V: TRBV13; CDR3: CASSLASGGVNEQFF; DNA: TGTGCCAGCAGCTTAGCTAGCGGGGGTGTCAATGAGCAGTTCTTC
D: NA; size: medium-sized; J: TRBJ1-6; V: TRBV6-1; CDR3: CASYSQGNSPLHF; DNA: TGTGCCAGTTACTCCCAGGGGAATTCACCCCTCCACTTT
D: TRBD2; size: NA; J: TRBJ2-1; V: TRBV27; CDR3: CASSSLGAGMNNEQFF; DNA: TGTGCCAGCAGTTCCCTGGGAGCGGGGATGAACAATGAGCAGTTCTTC
D: TRBD1; size: once; J: TRBJ2-7; V: TRBV5-1; CDR3: CASRPGQGFYEQYF; DNA: TGCGCCAGCAGGCCGGGACAGGGGTTTTACGAGCAGTACTTC
D: NA; size: NA; J: TRBJ1-2; V: TRBV6-5; CDR3: CASSYGVTNYGYTF; DNA: TGTGCCAGCAGTTACGGAGTTACGAACTATGGCTACACCTTC
D: NA; size: NA; J: TRBJ2-1; V: TRBV7-9; CDR3: CASSLGGGSGYNEQFF; DNA: TGTGCCAGCAGCTTAGGGGGAGGCTCCGGTTACAATGAGCAGTTCTTC
D: NA; size: NA; J: TRBJ2-5; V: TRBV28; CDR3: CATTGHNQETQYF; DNA: TGTGCCACCACAGGGCACAACCAAGAGACCCAGTACTTC
D: TRBD2; size: NA; J: TRBJ2-1; V: TRBV7-9; CDR3: CASSFPLAGGDEQFF; DNA: TGTGCCAGCAGCTTCCCTCTAGCGGGGGGGGATGAGCAGTTCTTC
D: TRBD2; size: NA; J: TRBJ2-7; V: TRBV2; CDR3: CASSESSGGFYEQYF; DNA: TGTGCCAGCAGTGAATCTAGCGGGGGATTTTACGAGCAGTACTTC
D: NA; size: once; J: TRBJ2-7; V: TRBV7-2; CDR3: CASSLDIYEQYF; DNA: TGTGCCAGCAGCTTGGATATCTACGAGCAGTACTTC
D: NA; size: NA; J: TRBJ2-5; V: TRBV5-1; CDR3: CASSLELGRQETQYF; DNA: TGCGCCAGCAGCTTGGAGCTAGGCAGGCAAGAGACCCAGTACTTC
D: NA; size: NA; J: TRBJ2-1; V: TRBV29-1; CDR3: CSVDVRLNEQFF; DNA: TGCAGCGTTGATGTCAGGCTCAATGAGCAGTTCTTC
D: NA; size: once; J: TRBJ2-6; V: TRBV6-4; CDR3: CASSGVGGAGANVLTF; DNA: TGTGCCAGCAGTGGAGTGGGTGGGGCTGGGGCCAACGTCCTGACTTTC
D: NA; size: NA; J: TRBJ1-1; V: TRBV29-1; CDR3: CSVSLRGDTEAFF; DNA: TGCAGCGTATCCTTGAGGGGGGACACTGAAGCTTTCTTT
D: NA; size: NA; J: TRBJ2-3; V: TRBV5-4; CDR3: CASSFVTSPTDTQYF; DNA: TGTGCCAGCAGCTTCGTGACTTCGCCCACAGATACGCAGTATTTT
D: TRBD2; size: NA; J: TRBJ2-5; V: TRBV5-1; CDR3: CASSSTAGGFKETQYF; DNA: TGCGCCAGCAGCTCGACAGCGGGGGGCTTTAAAGAGACCCAGTACTTC
D: NA; size: NA; J: TRBJ1-1; V: TRBV4-1; CDR3: CASSQWQMGNTEAFF; DNA: TGCGCCAGCAGCCAGTGGCAAATGGGGAACACTGAAGCTTTCTTT
D: NA; size: NA; J: TRBJ1-2; V: TRBV4-2; CDR3: CASSQEGGGDGYTF; DNA: TGTGCCAGCAGCCAAGAAGGGGGGGGAGATGGCTACACCTTC
D: NA; size: once; J: TRBJ1-2; V: TRBV30; CDR3: CAWQPVGGAGYGYTF; DNA: TGTGCCTGGCAACCCGTGGGGGGCGCCGGCTATGGCTACACCTTC
D: TRBD1; size: once; J: TRBJ1-5; V: TRBV4-1; CDR3: CASSPRLQGINQPQHF; DNA: TGCGCCAGCAGCCCCCGGTTACAGGGGATCAATCAGCCCCAGCATTTT
D: TRBD1; size: NA; J: TRBJ2-7; V: TRBV7-2; CDR3: CASSLDRGPFYEQYF; DNA: TGTGCCAGCAGCTTAGACAGGGGCCCTTTCTACGAGCAGTACTTC
D: NA; size: NA; J: TRBJ1-2; V: TRBV6-5; CDR3: CASTPSRNYGYTF; DNA: TGTGCCAGCACCCCCTCACGTAACTATGGCTACACCTTC
D: NA; size: NA; J: TRBJ1-5; V: TRBV4-1; CDR3: CASSQEEGSSNQPQHF; DNA: TGCGCCAGCAGCCAAGAGGAGGGTTCAAGCAATCAGCCCCAGCATTTT
D: TRBD2; size: once; J: TRBJ2-1; V: TRBV27; CDR3: CASSFGAGGLGNEQFF; DNA: TGTGCCAGCAGTTTCGGGGCGGGGGGCTTGGGCAATGAGCAGTTCTTC